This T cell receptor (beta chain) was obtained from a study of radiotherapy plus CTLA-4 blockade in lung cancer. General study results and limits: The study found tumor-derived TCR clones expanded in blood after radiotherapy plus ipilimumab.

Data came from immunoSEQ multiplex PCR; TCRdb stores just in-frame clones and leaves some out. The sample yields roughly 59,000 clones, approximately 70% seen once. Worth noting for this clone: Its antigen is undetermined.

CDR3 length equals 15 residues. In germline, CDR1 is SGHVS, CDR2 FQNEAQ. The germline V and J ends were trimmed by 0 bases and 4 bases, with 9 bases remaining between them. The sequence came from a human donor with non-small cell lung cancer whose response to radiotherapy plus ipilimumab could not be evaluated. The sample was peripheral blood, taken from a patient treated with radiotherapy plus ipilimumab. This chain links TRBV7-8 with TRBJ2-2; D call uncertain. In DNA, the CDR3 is TGTGCCAGCAGCTTAGCGCTTACGGGCACCGGGGAGCTGTTTTTT. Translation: CASSLALTGTGELFF.